Below are 16 T cell receptor beta chains sequenced from a single sample in a study of blood T cell repertoires in COVID-19. The repertoire was sequenced with immunoSEQ multiplex PCR; TCRdb's copy has only in-frame clones and lacks some. Of under 200,000 clones in the sample, roughly 83% were seen once. The sequencing input was PBMCs or T cells enriched from blood (not recorded which). The receptors were sampled from a woman in her sixties or seventies who had recovered from COVID-19.

V gene TRBV28 combines with J gene TRBJ1-6; 9 bases are a match to TRBD1. Germline CDR1 is MDHEN and CDR2 is SYDVKM. This CDR3 is built from 15 residues. Trimming took 2 bases from V and 6 from J; bases not matched to a gene: 2. CDR3 DNA: TGTGCCAGCAGTTTAGGGACAGGGATTAATTCACCCCTCCACTTT. It yields the protein CASSLGTGINSPLHF.

The chain combines TRBV19 with TRBJ2-1; TRBD1 matches 9 bases. This CDR3 comprises 15 residues. CDR1 and CDR2 from the germline V gene are LNHDA and SQIVND (reference sequence). V lost 5 bases, J lost 5 bases, and 7 bases stayed unmatched. The DNA of the CDR3 is TGTGCCAGTAGTGTCCGGGACAGGGACCACAATGAGCAGTTCTTC. Amino acids: CASSVRDRDHNEQFF.

This clone appeared a few times. The chain is built from TRBV29-1 and TRBJ2-7; possible D gene TRBD2, 6 bases. The V and J ends lost 6 bases and 4 bases respectively, with 10 bases between them. The germline CDR1 and CDR2 sequences are SQVTM and ANQGSEA. The CDR3 runs 11 residues. For the CDR3, the DNA is TGCAGCGTCGGGGAGGAGTACGAGCAGTACTTC. Its protein is CSVGEEYEQYF.

V and J are TRBV29-1 and TRBJ1-2; tentatively, D is TRBD1 (6 bases). Germline loops: CDR1 SQVTM, CDR2 ANQGSEA. Deletions cut 0 bases from V and 4 bases from J, with 12 bases between. The CDR3 covers 14 residues. CDR3 sequence reads: CSVEESQGTYGYTF. The CDR3, as DNA: TGCAGCGTTGAAGAGAGCCAGGGGACCTATGGCTACACCTTC.

The chain carries TRBV13 and TRBJ1-2, with 7 positions matching TRBD1. The CDR3 sequence is 15 residues long. The V and J ends lost 1 base and 0 bases, in that order; junction bases with no gene match: 2. The V gene's germline CDR1 is PRHDT and CDR2 FYEKMQ (reference sequence). This CDR3 reads CASSLAQGANYGYTF. CDR3 nucleotides: TGTGCCAGCAGCTTAGCCCAGGGGGCTAACTATGGCTACACCTTC.

The chain recombines TRBV28 with TRBJ1-2; perhaps TRBD1 as D (5 bases). CDR3 length equals 16 residues. Germline loops: CDR1 MDHEN, CDR2 SYDVKM. V dropped 2 bases and J dropped 5 bases, with 18 bases sitting between them. The CDR3 here is CASSLRGLPSTYGYTF. CDR3 nucleotides: TGTGCCAGCAGTTTAAGGGGCCTACCATCGACTTATGGCTACACCTTC.

J is TRBJ1-1 and V is TRBV10-1; TRBD1 matches 7 bases. Trimming removed 4 bases from V and 4 bases from J; junction bases left unmatched: 3. The CDR3 totals 13 residues. Per the germline V gene, CDR1 is WNHNN and CDR2 is SYGVQD (reference sequence). CDR3 in amino acids: CASSVTGATEAFF. Here the CDR3 DNA reads TGCGCCAGCAGTGTTACAGGGGCCACTGAAGCTTTCTTT.

On this clone: This sample includes further DNA sequences coding for the same CDR3. The chain is built from TRBV5-1 and TRBJ2-5; no clear D. The germline CDR1 and CDR2 sequences are SGHRS and YFSETQ. V was clipped by 0 bases and J by 5 bases, with 8 bases between them. The CDR3 has 13 amino acids. The CDR3 protein is CASSLAQLETQYF. For the CDR3, the DNA is TGCGCCAGCAGCTTGGCACAGTTGGAGACCCAGTACTTC. Full variable domain (missing parts from reference TRBV5-1 and TRBJ2-5): KAGVTQTPRYLIKTRGQQVTLSCSPISGHRSVSWYQQTPGQGLQFLFEYFSETQRNKGNFPGRFSGRQFSNSRSEMNVSTLELGDSALYLCASSLAQLETQYFGPGTRLLVL.

The chain uses TRBV6-5 and TRBJ2-7; 10 bases fit TRBD2. V was clipped by 0 bases and J by 4 bases; unmatched bases: 6. The CDR3 is 16 amino acids. The germline gives CDR1 MNHEY, CDR2 SVGAGI. CDR3 in DNA: TGTGCCAGCAGTTACTCGCAGCGGGGGGGCTTATACGAGCAGTACTTC. Protein: CASSYSQRGGLYEQYF.

The chain combines TRBV15 with TRBJ1-5, with D possibly being TRBD1 (5 bases). Trimming left V 0 bases short and J 7 bases short, with 16 bases between. CDR3 length equals 16 residues. Germline loops: CDR1 LNHNV, CDR2 YYDKDF (reference sequence). The CDR3 coding sequence is TGTGCCACCAGCAGAGACCTGGGGGGGGGAACCCAGCCCCAGCATTTT. Translation: CATSRDLGGGTQPQHF. The complete variable domain, with remaining parts taken from reference TRBV15 and TRBJ1-5, reads DAMVIQNPRYQVTQFGKPVTLSCSQTLNHNVMYWYQQKSSQAPKLLFHYYDKDFNNEADTPDNFQSRRPNTSFCFLDIRSPGLGDTAMYLCATSRDLGGGTQPQHFGDGTRLSIL.

The chain is built from TRBV5-1 and TRBJ1-2, with 7 bases matching TRBD1. CDR1 is SGHRS, CDR2 YFSETQ, per germline. V gave up 2 bases and J gave up 3 bases; unmatched junction bases: 7. CDR3 length: 15 residues. CDR3 region: CASSLWTGGDYGYTF. The CDR3 nucleotides are TGCGCCAGCAGCTTATGGACAGGAGGGGACTATGGCTACACCTTC. The full variable domain, with the rest looked up from reference TRBV5-1 and TRBJ1-2, is KAGVTQTPRYLIKTRGQQVTLSCSPISGHRSVSWYQQTPGQGLQFLFEYFSETQRNKGNFPGRFSGRQFSNSRSEMNVSTLELGDSALYLCASSLWTGGDYGYTFGSGTRLTVV.

This clone was counted between two and nine times. This chain connects TRBV7-9 to TRBJ2-7; 7 nucleotides line up with TRBD1. Trimming removed 5 bases from V and 4 bases from J; junction bases left unmatched: 5. This CDR3 spans 13 amino acids. CDR1 is SEHNR, CDR2 FQNEAQ, per germline (reference sequence). The CDR3 region is CASSPGGFYEQYF. CDR3 nucleotides: TGTGCCAGCAGCCCAGGGGGATTTTACGAGCAGTACTTC.

V is TRBV11-2 and J is TRBJ2-1, with TRBD2 matching over 7 bases. Germline V gives CDR1 SGHAT, CDR2 FQNNGV. The CDR3 loop spans 13 amino acids. Trimming took 5 bases from V and 5 from J; bases not matched to a gene: 3. The CDR3: CASSTGGNNEQFF. Here the CDR3 DNA reads TGTGCCAGCAGCACCGGGGGGAACAATGAGCAGTTCTTC. Filled out from reference TRBV11-2 and TRBJ2-1, the complete variable domain reads EAGVAQSPRYKIIEKRQSVAFWCNPISGHATLYWYQQILGQGPKLLIQFQNNGVVDDSQLPKDRFSAERLKGVDSTLKIQPAKLEDSAVYLCASSTGGNNEQFFGPGTRLTVL.

The J gene is TRBJ2-4, the V gene TRBV30; 9 nucleotides agree with TRBD1. Germline-derived CDR1 and CDR2 are GTSNPN and SVGIG (reference sequence). V gave up 3 bases and J gave up 9 bases; unmatched junction bases: 6. CDR3 length equals 13 residues. CDR3 region: CAWRTGGVGIQYF. The CDR3 nucleotides read TGTGCCTGGAGAACAGGGGGCGTCGGCATTCAGTACTTC. Complete variable domain (other parts from reference TRBV30 and TRBJ2-4): SQTIHQWPATLVQPVGSPLSLECTVEGTSNPNLYWYRQAAGRGLQLLFYSVGIGQISSEVPQNLSASRPQDRQFILSSKKLLLSDSGFYLCAWRTGGVGIQYFGAGTRLSVL.

The chain carries TRBV7-8 and TRBJ1-2, with D tentatively TRBD1 (5 bases). V lost 1 base and J 5 bases, leaving 8 bases between the germline ends. This CDR3 contains 13 residues. Germline V lookup: CDR1 SGHVS, CDR2 FQNEAQ. The CDR3 DNA reads TGTGCCAGCAGCTTAGATCGGGGGTATGGCTACACCTTC. It translates to CASSLDRGYGYTF. Supplemented by reference TRBV7-8 and TRBJ1-2, the full variable domain reads GAGVSQSPRYKVAKRGQDVALRCDPISGHVSLFWYQQALGQGPEFLTYFQNEAQLDKSGLPSDRFFAERPEGSVSTLKIQRTQQEDSAVYLCASSLDRGYGYTFGSGTRLTVV.

V gene TRBV6-5 combines with J gene TRBJ2-5; 10 bases match TRBD2. With 6 bases clipped from V and 2 bases from J, the junction kept 0 bases outside the gene matches. Per the germline V gene, CDR1 is MNHEY and CDR2 is SVGAGI. This CDR3 is 13 amino acids long. This CDR3 is CASRLAGQETQYF. DNA for the CDR3: TGTGCCAGCAGACTAGCGGGGCAAGAGACCCAGTACTTC.